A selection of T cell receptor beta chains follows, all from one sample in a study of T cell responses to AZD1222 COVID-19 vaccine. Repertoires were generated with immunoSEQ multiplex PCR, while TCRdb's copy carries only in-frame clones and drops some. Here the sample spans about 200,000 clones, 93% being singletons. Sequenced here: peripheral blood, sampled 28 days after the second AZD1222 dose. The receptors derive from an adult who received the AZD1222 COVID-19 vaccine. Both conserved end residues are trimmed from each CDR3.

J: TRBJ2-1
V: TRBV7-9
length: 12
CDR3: ASSFSTPYNEQF

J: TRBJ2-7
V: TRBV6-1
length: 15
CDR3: ASSEALGTVGSYEQY

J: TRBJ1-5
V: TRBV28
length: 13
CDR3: ASSLYPGGNQPQH

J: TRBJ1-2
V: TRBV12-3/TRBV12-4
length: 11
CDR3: ASSLGTGYGYT

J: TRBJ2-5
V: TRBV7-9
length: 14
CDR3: ASSLKGQGRQETQY

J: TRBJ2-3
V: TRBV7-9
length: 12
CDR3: ASSLDASTDTQY

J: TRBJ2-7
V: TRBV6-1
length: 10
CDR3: ASSEDPYEQY

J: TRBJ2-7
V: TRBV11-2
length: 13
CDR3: ASSRVTMPPYEQY

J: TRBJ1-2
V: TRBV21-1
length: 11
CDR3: ASRDRVNYGYT

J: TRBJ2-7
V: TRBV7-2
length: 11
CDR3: ASSLGRAYEQY

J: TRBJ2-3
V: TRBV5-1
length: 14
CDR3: ASSLPGQGLTDTQY

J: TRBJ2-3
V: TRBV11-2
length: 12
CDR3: ASSPRLTSDTQY

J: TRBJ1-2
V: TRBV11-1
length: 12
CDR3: ASSPQGRNYGYT

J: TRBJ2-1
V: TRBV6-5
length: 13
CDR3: ASRTLAVLYNEQF

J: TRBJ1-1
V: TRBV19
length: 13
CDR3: ASSIRQAINTEAF

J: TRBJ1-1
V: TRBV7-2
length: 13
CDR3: ASSRGRLRNTEAF

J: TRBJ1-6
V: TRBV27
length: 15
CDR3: ASSLSNGQSYNSPLH

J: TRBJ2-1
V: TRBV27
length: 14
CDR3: ASSLNYRDEGNEQF

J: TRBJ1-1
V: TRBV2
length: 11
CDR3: ASGEGGPTEAF

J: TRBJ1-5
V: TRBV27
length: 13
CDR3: ASSFPRTNNQPQH

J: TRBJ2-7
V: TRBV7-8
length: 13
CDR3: ASSPPGTSTSEQY

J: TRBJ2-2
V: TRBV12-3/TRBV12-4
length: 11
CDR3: ASSLSSSGELF

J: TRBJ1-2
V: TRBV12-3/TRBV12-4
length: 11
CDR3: ASSLTGSDGYT

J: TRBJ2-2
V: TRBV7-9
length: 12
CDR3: ASSPTGDTGELF